These T cell receptor beta chains were read from a single sample in a study of T cells after yellow fever vaccination. One entry per CDR3 protein results from TCRdb running MiXCR on the 5' RACE reads. In the table there are a few hundred thousand distinct CDR3 sequences, approximately 12% of which are singletons. Here the sequenced sample was CD4+ T cells sorted from PBMCs, taken 15 days after the yellow fever booster vaccination. All receptors come from a man younger than 35 who received the YFV17D yellow fever vaccine. Each CDR3 is given with its conserved first and last residue. A D gene is named only where the DNA matches it firmly. Size is omitted from some rows. Given values are once, few, many or a class for expanded clones.

j_call,v_call,d_call,clone_size,cdr3_aa,cdr3_nt
TRBJ2-1,TRBV12-3/TRBV12-4,.,few,CASSSHLAPFF,TGTGCCAGCAGTTCCCACCTGGCCCCGTTCTTC
TRBJ1-3,TRBV12-3/TRBV12-4,.,.,CASSLGRGIENTIYF,TGTGCCAGCAGTTTAGGTCGGGGAATAGAAAACACCATATATTTT
TRBJ1-5,TRBV20-1,.,.,CSARDKTRGQPQHF,TGCAGTGCTAGAGATAAAACCCGTGGGCAGCCCCAGCATTTT
TRBJ2-2,TRBV9,.,few,CASSAGGLDTGELFF,TGTGCCAGCAGCGCCGGGGGGCTCGACACCGGGGAGCTGTTTTTT
TRBJ1-4,TRBV5-1,TRBD1,few,CASSSGTGEFAELFF,TGCGCCAGCAGCTCCGGGACAGGGGAGTTCGCAGAACTGTTTTTT
TRBJ1-6,TRBV28,.,.,CASRVLGSPLHF,TGTGCCAGCAGGGTATTAGGGTCACCCCTCCACTTT
TRBJ2-1,TRBV11-2,.,few,CASSVETSSYNEQFF,TGTGCCAGCAGCGTCGAAACAAGCTCCTACAATGAGCAGTTCTTC
TRBJ2-1,TRBV4-1,.,many,CASSQGPGRANEQFF,TGCGCCAGCAGCCAAGGGCCGGGCAGGGCAAATGAGCAGTTCTTC
TRBJ1-6,TRBV25-1,.,few,CASSEGDSPLHF,TGTGCCAGCAGTGAGGGGGATTCACCCCTCCACTTT
TRBJ1-5,TRBV2,.,.,CASSELGARNNQPQHF,TGTGCCAGCAGTGAGTTGGGGGCTCGGAACAATCAGCCCCAGCATTTT
TRBJ2-3,TRBV6-2/TRBV6-3,.,.,CATSERNTDTQYF,TGTGCCACTTCTGAACGGAACACAGATACGCAGTATTTT
TRBJ2-7,TRBV6-6,TRBD1,many,CASSIAGQGSAQYF,TGTGCCAGCAGTATCGCGGGACAGGGTAGCGCGCAGTACTTC
TRBJ2-5,TRBV5-1,TRBD1,.,CASRLAGTETEETQYF,TGCGCCAGCAGATTAGCCGGGACAGAAACGGAAGAGACCCAGTACTTC
TRBJ1-6,TRBV4-3,.,.,CASSQDAMGRGLPLHF,TGCGCCAGCAGCCAAGACGCTATGGGACGCGGGCTACCCCTCCACTTT
TRBJ2-7,TRBV4-3,.,.,CASSRTVLGGEQYF,TGCGCCAGCAGCCGGACAGTCTTGGGGGGCGAGCAGTACTTC
TRBJ1-5,TRBV6-1,.,.,CASSEALGIQPQHF,TGTGCCAGCAGTGAAGCGCTCGGGATTCAGCCCCAGCATTTT
TRBJ1-2,TRBV28,.,.,CASSLQGFNPYGYTF,TGTGCCAGCAGTCTACAGGGCTTCAATCCCTATGGCTACACCTTC
TRBJ1-1,TRBV6-5,.,many,CASTKPGIMNTEAFF,TGTGCCAGCACCAAACCAGGGATAATGAACACTGAAGCTTTCTTT
TRBJ2-2,TRBV24-1,.,few,CATSPARTSNTGELFF,TGTGCCACCAGTCCGGCCCGGACTTCGAACACCGGGGAGCTGTTTTTT
TRBJ2-5,TRBV5-1,.,.,CASSPPGQGKETQYF,TGCGCCAGCAGCCCCCCGGGACAAGGCAAAGAGACCCAGTACTTC
TRBJ1-5,TRBV20-1,.,.,CSARSGGYSQPQHF,TGCAGTGCTAGATCCGGAGGTTATAGTCAGCCCCAGCATTTT
TRBJ1-4,TRBV7-8,.,many,CASRTAHGEKLFF,TGTGCCAGCCGGACAGCCCATGGGGAAAAACTGTTTTTT
TRBJ2-1,TRBV7-2,TRBD2,.,CASRGLAGGWEQFF,TGTGCCAGCAGGGGACTAGCGGGGGGCTGGGAGCAGTTCTTC
TRBJ1-2,TRBV29-1,.,.,CSVEYLARHGYTF,TGCAGCGTTGAATATTTGGCTCGTCATGGCTACACCTTC